Included here is one T cell receptor (beta chain) sequence, with context. The data were taken from a study of T cell responses to AZD1222 COVID-19 vaccine. CDR3 length: 18 amino acids. Germline CDR1 reads SEHNR; CDR2 reads FQNEAQ (reference sequence). V lost 5 bases, J lost 1 base, and 22 bases lay in between. Generated by immunoSEQ multiplex PCR, the TCRdb table keeps only in-frame clones and is missing some. This table holds around 170,000 clones, roughly 88% found once. This chain connects TRBV7-9 to TRBJ2-3; D perhaps matches TRBD2 (6 bases). This specimen was peripheral blood, taken on day 0 of AZD1222 vaccination. The sequence was collected from an adult in good health. The CDR3 region has the DNA TGTGCCAGCAGCCCACCCATCGGGAGTGGTATGGGCACAGATACGCAGTATTTT. It specifies CASSPPIGSGMGTDTQYF.